The source of this T cell receptor beta chain is a study of vaccination and CD4 T cells after COVID-19. Study context: The study collected post-vaccine samples a median around 76 days after dose two, with a range of 14 to 241. From HCoV-229E, HCoV-OC43, HCoV-NL63 and SARS-CoV-2, overlapping spike peptides were used to stimulate the cells.

Described treatment: roughly ten-day PBMC culture with coronavirus spike peptide pools or control peptides (ViraFEST assay). This clonotype occurred a few times. Antigen specificity is unknown. Cultured CD4+ T cell DNA was sequenced using the Oncomine TCR Beta short-read assay. TCRdb reprocessed the PCR reads with MiXCR, giving one entry per CDR3 protein. The sample carries around 9,600 distinct CDR3 sequences, 45% recorded once. Sequencing was carried out using CD4+ T cells from blood, cultured in vitro. The clonotype comes from a human donor who had recovered from COVID-19.

The chain's CDR3 is CASSQGGWVVKTEAFF. In nucleotides, the CDR3 is TGTGCCAGCAGTCAGGGGGGGTGGGTTGTAAAGACTGAAGCTTTCTTT. The rearrangement uses TRBV28 and TRBJ1-1, with 7 bases aligning to TRBD1. The germline gives CDR1 MDHEN, CDR2 SYDVKM. The CDR3 covers 16 residues. The trim removed 5 bases at V and 5 bases at J, leaving 14 bases unmatched.